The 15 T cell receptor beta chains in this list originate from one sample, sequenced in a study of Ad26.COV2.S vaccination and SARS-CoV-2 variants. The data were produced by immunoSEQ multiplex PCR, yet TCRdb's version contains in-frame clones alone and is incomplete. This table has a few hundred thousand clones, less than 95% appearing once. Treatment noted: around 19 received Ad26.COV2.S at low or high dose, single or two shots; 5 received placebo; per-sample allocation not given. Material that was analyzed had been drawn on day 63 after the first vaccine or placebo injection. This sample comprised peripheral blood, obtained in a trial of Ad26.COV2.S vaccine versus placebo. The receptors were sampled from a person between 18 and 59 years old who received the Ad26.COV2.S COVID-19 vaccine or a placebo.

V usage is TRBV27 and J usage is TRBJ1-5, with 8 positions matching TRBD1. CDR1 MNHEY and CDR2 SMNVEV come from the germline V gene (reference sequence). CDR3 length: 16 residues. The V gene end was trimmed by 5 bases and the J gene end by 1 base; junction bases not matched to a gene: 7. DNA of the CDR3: TGTGCCAGCAGTCCATGGACAGGGCTAAGCAATCAGCCCCAGCATTTT. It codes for CASSPWTGLSNQPQHF.

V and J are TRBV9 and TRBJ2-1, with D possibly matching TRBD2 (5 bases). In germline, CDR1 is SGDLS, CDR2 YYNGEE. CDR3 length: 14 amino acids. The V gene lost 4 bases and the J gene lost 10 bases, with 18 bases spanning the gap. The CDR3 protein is CASSPGDPLGEQFF. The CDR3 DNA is TGTGCCAGCAGCCCCGGGGATCCTCTGGGGGAGCAGTTCTTC. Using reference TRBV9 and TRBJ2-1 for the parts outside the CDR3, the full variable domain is DSGVTQTPKHLITATGQRVTLRCSPRSGDLSVYWYQQSLDQGLQFLIQYYNGEERAKGNILERFSAQQFPDLHSELNLSSLELGDSALYFCASSPGDPLGEQFFGPGTRLTVL.

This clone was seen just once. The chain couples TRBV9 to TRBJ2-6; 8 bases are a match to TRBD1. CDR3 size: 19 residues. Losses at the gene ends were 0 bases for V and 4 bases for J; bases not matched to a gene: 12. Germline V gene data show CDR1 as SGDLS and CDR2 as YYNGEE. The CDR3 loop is CASSVALNRTGPGANVLTF. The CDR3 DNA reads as TGTGCCAGCAGCGTAGCCCTAAACAGGACAGGGCCCGGGGCCAACGTCCTGACTTTC.

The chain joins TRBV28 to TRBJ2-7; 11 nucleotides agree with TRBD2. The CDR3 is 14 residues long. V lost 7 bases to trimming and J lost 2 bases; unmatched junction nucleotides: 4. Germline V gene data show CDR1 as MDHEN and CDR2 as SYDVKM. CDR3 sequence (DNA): TGTGCCAGCACTGATAGCGGGAGGGCCTACGAGCAGTACTTC. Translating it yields CASTDSGRAYEQYF.

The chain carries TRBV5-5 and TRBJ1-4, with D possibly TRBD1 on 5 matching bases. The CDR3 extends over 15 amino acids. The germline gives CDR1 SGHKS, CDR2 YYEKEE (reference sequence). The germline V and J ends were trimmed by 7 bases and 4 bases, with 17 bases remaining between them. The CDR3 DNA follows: TGTGCCAGCCGTAATAATTTACAGGATAATGAAAAACTGTTTTTT. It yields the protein CASRNNLQDNEKLFF.

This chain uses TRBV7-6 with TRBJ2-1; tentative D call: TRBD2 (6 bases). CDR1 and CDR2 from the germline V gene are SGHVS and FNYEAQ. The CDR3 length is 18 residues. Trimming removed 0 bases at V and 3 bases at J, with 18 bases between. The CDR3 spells CASSLAPGPPSDYNEQFF. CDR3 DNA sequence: TGTGCCAGCAGCTTAGCCCCGGGTCCTCCTAGCGACTACAATGAGCAGTTCTTC. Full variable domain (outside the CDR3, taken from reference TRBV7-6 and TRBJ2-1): GAGVSQSPRYKVTKRGQDVALRCDPISGHVSLYWYRQALGQGPEFLTYFNYEAQQDKSGLPNDRFSAERPEGSISTLTIQRTEQRDSAMYRCASSLAPGPPSDYNEQFFGPGTRLTVL.

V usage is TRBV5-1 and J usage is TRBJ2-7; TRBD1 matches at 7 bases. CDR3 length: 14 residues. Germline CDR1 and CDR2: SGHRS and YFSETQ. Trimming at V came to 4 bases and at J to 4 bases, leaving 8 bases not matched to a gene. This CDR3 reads CASSKRTGDYEQYF. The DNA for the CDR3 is TGCGCCAGCAGCAAAAGGACAGGAGATTACGAGCAGTACTTC.

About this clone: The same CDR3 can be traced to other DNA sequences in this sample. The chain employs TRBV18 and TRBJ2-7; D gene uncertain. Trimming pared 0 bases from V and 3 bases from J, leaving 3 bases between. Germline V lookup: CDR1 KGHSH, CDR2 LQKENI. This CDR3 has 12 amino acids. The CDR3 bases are TGTGCCAGCTCACCACCCAGCTACGAGCAGTACTTC. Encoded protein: CASSPPSYEQYF.

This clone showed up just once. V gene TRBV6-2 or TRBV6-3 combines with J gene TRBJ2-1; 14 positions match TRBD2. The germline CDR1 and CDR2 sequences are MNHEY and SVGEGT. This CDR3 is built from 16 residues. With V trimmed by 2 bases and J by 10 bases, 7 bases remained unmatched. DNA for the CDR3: TGTGCCAGCAGTTACCTGGGACTAGCGGGAGTGGGCGAGCAGTTCTTC. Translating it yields CASSYLGLAGVGEQFF.

CDR3 amino acids: CASSIGGYPAKNIQYF. The CDR3, as DNA: TGTGCCAGCAGTATAGGGGGCTACCCAGCCAAAAACATTCAGTACTTC. This chain joins TRBV28 and TRBJ2-4; 7 bases are shared with TRBD1. The CDR3 has 16 amino acids. Germline CDR1 MDHEN, CDR2 SYDVKM. With 5 bases clipped from V and 0 bases from J, the junction kept 7 bases outside the gene matches.

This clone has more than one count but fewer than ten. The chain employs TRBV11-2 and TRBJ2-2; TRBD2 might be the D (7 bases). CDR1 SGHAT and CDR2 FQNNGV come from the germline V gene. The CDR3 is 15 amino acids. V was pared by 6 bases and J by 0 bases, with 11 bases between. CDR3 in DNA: TGTGCCAGCAGTAGGGGGGGCCCGAACACCGGGGAGCTGTTTTTT. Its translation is CASSRGGPNTGELFF. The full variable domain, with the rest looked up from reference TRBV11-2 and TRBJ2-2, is EAGVAQSPRYKIIEKRQSVAFWCNPISGHATLYWYQQILGQGPKLLIQFQNNGVVDDSQLPKDRFSAERLKGVDSTLKIQPAKLEDSAVYLCASSRGGPNTGELFFGEGSRLTVL.

CDR3 DNA: TGTGCCAGCAGCTTGGACAGCCGAGGGTACAATGAGCAGTTCTTC. Translation: CASSLDSRGYNEQFF. The V call is TRBV7-2, the J call TRBJ2-1, with a possible D match to TRBD1 (6 bases). V was clipped by 3 bases and J by 4 bases, with 13 bases between them. Germline V CDR1 and CDR2: SGHTA, FQGNSA. The CDR3 loop spans 15 amino acids.

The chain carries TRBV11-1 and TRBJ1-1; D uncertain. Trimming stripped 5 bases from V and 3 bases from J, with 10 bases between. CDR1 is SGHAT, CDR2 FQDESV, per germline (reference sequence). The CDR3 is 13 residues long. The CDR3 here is CASSPYRDTEAFF. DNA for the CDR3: TGTGCCAGCAGCCCTTACAGAGACACTGAAGCTTTCTTT.

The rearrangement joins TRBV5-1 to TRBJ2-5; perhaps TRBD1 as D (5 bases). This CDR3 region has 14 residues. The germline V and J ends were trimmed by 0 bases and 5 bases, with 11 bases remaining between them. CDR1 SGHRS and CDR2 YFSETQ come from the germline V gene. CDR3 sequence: CASSLGGTGETQYF. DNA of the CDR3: TGCGCCAGCAGCTTGGGGGGCACTGGGGAGACCCAGTACTTC.

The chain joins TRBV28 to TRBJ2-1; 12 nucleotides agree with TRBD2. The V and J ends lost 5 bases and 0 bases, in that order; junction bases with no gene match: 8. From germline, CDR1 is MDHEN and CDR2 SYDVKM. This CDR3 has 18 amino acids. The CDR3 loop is CASSATSGRQSSYNEQFF. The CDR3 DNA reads TGTGCCAGCAGTGCGACTAGCGGGAGACAGAGCTCCTACAATGAGCAGTTCTTC.